Described below is a single T cell receptor (beta chain) sequence and its context. No antigen is known for it. The data are from a study of cytomegalovirus exposure and HLA in healthy donors. Study summary: Early on, a data release was issued that held roughly 80 million unique TCRs from HLA-typed donors.

The CDR3 has 11 amino acids. Germline trimming cut 6 bases from V and 5 bases from J; bases unmatched to any gene: 0. Germline V lookup: CDR1 SNHLY, CDR2 FYNNEI. PCR involved 60 Vbeta and 13 Jbeta primers. Profiling relied on immunoSEQ multiplex PCR, and the TCRdb table lists in-frame clones only, not all of them. The table lists 100,000 to 150,000 clones, roughly 80% of them singletons. Points from the study as a whole: As a later analysis revealed, the rate of TCR association differed by HLA locus, with DRB1 most and HLA-C fewest. It was taken for granted in presence/absence analyses that sequencing depth across donors was roughly uniform.

The genes are TRBV2 and TRBJ2-5, with 7 bases matching TRBD1. This TCR was recovered from a woman aged 40 to 49 in good health and CMV-seronegative. Sequenced: PBMCs. The CDR3 DNA reads TGTGCCAGCAGGGGACAGGAGACCCAGTACTTC. This translates into CASRGQETQYF.